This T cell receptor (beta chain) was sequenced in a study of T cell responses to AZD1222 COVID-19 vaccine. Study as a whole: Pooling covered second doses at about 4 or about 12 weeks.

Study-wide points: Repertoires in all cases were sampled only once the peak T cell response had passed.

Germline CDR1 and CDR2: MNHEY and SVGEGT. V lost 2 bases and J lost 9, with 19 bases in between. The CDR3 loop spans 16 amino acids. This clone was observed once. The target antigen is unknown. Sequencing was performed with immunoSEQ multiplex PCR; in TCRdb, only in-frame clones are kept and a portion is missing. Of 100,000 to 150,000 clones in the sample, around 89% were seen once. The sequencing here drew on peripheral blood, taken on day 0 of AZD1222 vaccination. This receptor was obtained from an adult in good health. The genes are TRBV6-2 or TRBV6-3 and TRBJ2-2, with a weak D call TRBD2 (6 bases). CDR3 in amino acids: CASSYRRGGVPWELFF. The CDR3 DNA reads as TGTGCCAGCAGTTACAGGCGGGGAGGAGTCCCGTGGGAGCTGTTTTTT.